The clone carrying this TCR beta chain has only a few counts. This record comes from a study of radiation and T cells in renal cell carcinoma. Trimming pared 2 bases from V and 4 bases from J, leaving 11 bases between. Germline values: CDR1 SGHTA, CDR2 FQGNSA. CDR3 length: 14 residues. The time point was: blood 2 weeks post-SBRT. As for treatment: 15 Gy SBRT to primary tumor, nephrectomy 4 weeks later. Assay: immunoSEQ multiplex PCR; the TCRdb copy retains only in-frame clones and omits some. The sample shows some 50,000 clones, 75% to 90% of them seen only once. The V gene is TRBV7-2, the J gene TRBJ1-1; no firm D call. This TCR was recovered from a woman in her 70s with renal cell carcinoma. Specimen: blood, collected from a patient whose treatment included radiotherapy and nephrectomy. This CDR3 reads CASSLSGIGTEAFF. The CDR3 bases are TGTGCCAGCAGCTTAAGCGGGATTGGCACTGAAGCTTTCTTT.